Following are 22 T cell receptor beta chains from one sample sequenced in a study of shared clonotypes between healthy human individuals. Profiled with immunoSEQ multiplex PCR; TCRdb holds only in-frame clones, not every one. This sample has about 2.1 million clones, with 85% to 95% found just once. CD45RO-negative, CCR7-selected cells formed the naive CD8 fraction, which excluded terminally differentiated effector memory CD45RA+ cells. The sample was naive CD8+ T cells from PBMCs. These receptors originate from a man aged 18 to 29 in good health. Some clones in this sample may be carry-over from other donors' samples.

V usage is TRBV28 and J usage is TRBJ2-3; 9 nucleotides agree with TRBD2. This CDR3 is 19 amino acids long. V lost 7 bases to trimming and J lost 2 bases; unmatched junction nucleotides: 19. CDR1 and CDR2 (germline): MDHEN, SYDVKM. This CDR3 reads CASMPPGVWAGGPTDTQYF. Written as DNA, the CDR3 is TGTGCCAGCATGCCTCCTGGGGTTTGGGCGGGAGGGCCCACAGATACGCAGTATTTT.

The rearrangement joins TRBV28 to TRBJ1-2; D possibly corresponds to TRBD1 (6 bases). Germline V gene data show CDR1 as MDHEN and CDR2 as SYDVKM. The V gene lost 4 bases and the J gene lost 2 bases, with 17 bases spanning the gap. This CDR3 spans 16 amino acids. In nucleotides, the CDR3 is TGTGCCAGCAGTTCCCCTCTTAGACAGGACAACTATGGCTACACCTTC. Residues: CASSSPLRQDNYGYTF.

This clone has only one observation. CDR3 sequence: CASSLAPAGGPYEQYF. Here the CDR3 DNA reads TGTGCCAGCAGCTTAGCCCCCGCGGGAGGTCCCTACGAGCAGTACTTC. The rearrangement links TRBV11-2 to TRBJ2-7, with TRBD2 matching over 8 bases. The trim removed 1 base at V and 2 bases at J, leaving 7 bases unmatched. The CDR3 length is 16 residues. CDR1 and CDR2 from the germline V gene are SGHAT and FQNNGV.

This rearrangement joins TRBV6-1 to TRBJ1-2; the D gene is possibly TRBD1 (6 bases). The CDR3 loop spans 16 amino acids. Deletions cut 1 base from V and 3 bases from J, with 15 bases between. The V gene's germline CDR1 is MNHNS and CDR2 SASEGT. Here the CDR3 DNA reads TGTGCCAGCAGTGAAGGGACAGCCCGCCTGGACTATGGCTACACCTTC. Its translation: CASSEGTARLDYGYTF.

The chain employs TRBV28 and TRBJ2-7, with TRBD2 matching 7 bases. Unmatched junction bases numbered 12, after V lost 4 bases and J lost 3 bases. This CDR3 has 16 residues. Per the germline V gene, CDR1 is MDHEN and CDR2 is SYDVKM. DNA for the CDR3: TGTGCCAGCAGTTCCCCCCTTTATAGCGGGCTCTACGAGCAGTACTTC. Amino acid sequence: CASSSPLYSGLYEQYF.

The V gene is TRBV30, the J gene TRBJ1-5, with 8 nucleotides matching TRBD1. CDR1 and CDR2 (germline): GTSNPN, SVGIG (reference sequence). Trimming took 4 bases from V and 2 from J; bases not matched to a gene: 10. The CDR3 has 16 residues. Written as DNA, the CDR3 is TGTGCCTGGAAGGACACAGGGGGTAGGGGCAATCAGCCCCAGCATTTT. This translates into CAWKDTGGRGNQPQHF.

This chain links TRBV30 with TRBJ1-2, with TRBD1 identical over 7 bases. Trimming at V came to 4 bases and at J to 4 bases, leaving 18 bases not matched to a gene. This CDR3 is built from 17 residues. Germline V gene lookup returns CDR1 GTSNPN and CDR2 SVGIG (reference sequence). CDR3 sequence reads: CAWTYRDSPSFFYGYTF. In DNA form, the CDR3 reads TGTGCCTGGACCTACCGGGACAGCCCCAGCTTTTTCTATGGCTACACCTTC.

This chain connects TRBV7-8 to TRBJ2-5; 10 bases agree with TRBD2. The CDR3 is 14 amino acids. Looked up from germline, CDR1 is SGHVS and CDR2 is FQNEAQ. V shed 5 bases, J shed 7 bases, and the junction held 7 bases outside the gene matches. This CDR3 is CASSEPGLATTQYF. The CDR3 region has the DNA TGTGCCAGCAGCGAGCCGGGACTAGCGACGACCCAGTACTTC.

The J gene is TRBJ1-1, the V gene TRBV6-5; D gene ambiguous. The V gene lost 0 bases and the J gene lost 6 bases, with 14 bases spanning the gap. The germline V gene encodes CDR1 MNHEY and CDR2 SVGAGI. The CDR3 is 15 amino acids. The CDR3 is CASSYSEGWVAEAFF. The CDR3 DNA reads TGTGCCAGCAGTTACTCAGAAGGCTGGGTGGCTGAAGCTTTCTTT.

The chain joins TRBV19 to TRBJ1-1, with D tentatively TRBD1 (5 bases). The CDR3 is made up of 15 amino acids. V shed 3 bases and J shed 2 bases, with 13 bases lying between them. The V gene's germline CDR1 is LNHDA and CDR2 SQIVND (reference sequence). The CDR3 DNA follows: TGTGCCAGTAGTATCGGGTGGAGGGACAACACTGAAGCTTTCTTT. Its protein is CASSIGWRDNTEAFF.

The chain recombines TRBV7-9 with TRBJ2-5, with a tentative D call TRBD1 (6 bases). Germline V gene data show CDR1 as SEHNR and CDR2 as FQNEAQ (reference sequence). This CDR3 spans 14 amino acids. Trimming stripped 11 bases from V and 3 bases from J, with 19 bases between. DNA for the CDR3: TGTGCCGCGTTTGAGGGGGATAAAGAAGAGACCCAGTACTTC. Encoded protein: CAAFEGDKEETQYF.

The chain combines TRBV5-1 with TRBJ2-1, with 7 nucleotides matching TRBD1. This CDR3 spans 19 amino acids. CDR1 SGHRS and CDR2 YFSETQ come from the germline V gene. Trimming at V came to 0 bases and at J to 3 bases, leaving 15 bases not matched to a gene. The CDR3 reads CASSLGKALRGMRYNEQFF. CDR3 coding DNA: TGCGCCAGCAGCTTGGGAAAAGCCCTCAGGGGGATGCGCTACAATGAGCAGTTCTTC.

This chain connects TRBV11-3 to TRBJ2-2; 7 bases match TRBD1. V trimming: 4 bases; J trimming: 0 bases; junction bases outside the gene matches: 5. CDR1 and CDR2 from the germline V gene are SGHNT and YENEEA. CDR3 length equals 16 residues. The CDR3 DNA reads TGTGCCAGCAGCTCGAGACAGGGCCCGAACACCGGGGAGCTGTTTTTT. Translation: CASSSRQGPNTGELFF. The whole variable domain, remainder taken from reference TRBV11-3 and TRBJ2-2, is EAGVVQSPRYKIIEKKQPVAFWCNPISGHNTLYWYLQNLGQGPELLIRYENEEAVDDSQLPKDRFSAERLKGVDSTLKIQPAELGDSAVYLCASSSRQGPNTGELFFGEGSRLTVL.

CDR3 sequence reads: CASSFNSWTSSTDTQYF. The DNA of the CDR3 is TGTGCCAGCAGTTTTAACAGCTGGACTAGCAGCACAGATACGCAGTATTTT. The chain combines TRBV27 with TRBJ2-3, with 8 bases lining up with TRBD2. J gave up 0 bases and V 3 bases, and 8 bases lay outside the gene matches. Germline assignment: CDR1 MNHEY and CDR2 SMNVEV (reference sequence). This CDR3 region has 17 residues.

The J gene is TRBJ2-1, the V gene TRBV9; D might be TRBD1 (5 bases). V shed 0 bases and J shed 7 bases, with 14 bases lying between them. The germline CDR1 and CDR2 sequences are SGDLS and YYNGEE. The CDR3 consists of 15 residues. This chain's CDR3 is CASSVGPGPRNEQFF. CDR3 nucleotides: TGTGCCAGCAGCGTAGGCCCAGGGCCGAGAAATGAGCAGTTCTTC.

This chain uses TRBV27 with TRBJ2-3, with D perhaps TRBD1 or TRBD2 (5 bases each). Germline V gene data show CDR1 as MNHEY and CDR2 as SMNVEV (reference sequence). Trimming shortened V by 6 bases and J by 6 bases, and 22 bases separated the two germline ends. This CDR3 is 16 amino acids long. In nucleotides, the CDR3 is TGTGCCAGCAGAATGGGGACCGATCGCTCATTTGATACGCAGTATTTT. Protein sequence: CASRMGTDRSFDTQYF.

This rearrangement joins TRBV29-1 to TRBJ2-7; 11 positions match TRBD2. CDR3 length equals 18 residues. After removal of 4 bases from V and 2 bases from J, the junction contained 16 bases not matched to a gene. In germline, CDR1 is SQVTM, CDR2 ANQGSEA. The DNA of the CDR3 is TGCAGCGTTGTCGGGTTCCTAGCGGGAGGCGCCGATCCCTACGAGCAGTACTTC. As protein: CSVVGFLAGGADPYEQYF.

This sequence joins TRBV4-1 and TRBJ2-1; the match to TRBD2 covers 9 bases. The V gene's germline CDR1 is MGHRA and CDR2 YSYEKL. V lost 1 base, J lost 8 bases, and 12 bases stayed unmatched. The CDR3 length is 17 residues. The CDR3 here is CASSQGEVAGVGHEQFF. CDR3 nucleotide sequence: TGCGCCAGCAGCCAAGGGGAGGTAGCGGGAGTAGGACATGAGCAGTTCTTC.

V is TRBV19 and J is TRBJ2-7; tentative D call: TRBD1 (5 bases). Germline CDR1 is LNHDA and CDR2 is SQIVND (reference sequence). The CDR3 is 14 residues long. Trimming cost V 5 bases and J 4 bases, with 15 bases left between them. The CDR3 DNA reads TGTGCCAGTAGTCCGGCCCGTACAGGATACGAGCAGTACTTC. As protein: CASSPARTGYEQYF.

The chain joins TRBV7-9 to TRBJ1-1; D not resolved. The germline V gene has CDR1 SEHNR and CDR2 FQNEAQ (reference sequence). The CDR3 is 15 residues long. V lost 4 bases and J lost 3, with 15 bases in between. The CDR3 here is CASSSGTARDTEAFF. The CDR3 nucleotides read TGTGCCAGCAGCTCCGGAACTGCACGGGACACTGAAGCTTTCTTT.

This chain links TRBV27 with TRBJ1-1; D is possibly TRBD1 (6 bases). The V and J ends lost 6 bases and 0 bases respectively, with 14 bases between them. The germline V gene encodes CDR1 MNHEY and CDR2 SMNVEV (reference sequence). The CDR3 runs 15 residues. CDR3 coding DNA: TGTGCCAGCAGCAGGACAGTCATCATGAACACTGAAGCTTTCTTT. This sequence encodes CASSRTVIMNTEAFF.

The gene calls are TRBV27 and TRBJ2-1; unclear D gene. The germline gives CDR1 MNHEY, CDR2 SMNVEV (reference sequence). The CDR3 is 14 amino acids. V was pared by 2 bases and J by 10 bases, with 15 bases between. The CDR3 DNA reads TGTGCCAGCAGTTTAGAAACCGCCCATTCCGAGCAGTTCTTC. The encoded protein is CASSLETAHSEQFF.